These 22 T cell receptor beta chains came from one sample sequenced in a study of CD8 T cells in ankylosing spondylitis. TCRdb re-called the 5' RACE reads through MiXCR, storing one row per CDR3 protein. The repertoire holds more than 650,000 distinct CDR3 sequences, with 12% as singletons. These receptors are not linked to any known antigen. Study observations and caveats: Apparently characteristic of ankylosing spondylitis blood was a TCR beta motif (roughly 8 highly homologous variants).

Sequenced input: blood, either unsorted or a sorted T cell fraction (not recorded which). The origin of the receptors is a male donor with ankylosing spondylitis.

CDR3 coding DNA: TGTGCCAGCAGCTTATTAGGGACAGGGGAAGCTTTCTTT. Its protein is CASSLLGTGEAFF. The chain is built from TRBV7-2 and TRBJ1-1, with TRBD1 matching 9 bases. Trimming removed 2 bases from V and 8 bases from J; junction bases left unmatched: 3. Germline V CDR1 and CDR2: SGHTA, FQGNSA. The CDR3 has 13 amino acids.

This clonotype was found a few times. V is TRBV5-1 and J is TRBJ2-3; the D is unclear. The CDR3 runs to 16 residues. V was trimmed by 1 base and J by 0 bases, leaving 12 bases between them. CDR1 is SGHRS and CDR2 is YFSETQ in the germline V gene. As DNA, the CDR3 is TGCGCCAGCAGCTTGAACCCCTTAACTAGCACAGATACGCAGTATTTT. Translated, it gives CASSLNPLTSTDTQYF.

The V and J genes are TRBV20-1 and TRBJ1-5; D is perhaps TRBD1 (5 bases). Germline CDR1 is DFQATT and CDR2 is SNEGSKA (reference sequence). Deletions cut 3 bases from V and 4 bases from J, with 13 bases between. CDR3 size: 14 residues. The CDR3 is CSASRGPPNQPQHF. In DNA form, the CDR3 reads TGCAGTGCTAGCCGGGGACCCCCGAATCAGCCCCAGCATTTT.

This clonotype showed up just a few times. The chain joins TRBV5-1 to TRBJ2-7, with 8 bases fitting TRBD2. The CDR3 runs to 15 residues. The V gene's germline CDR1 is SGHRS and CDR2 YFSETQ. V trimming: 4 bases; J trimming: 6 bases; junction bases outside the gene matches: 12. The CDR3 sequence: CASSRGGRGDVEQYF. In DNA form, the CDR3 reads TGCGCCAGCAGCCGGGGGGGCCGTGGGGACGTCGAGCAGTACTTC.

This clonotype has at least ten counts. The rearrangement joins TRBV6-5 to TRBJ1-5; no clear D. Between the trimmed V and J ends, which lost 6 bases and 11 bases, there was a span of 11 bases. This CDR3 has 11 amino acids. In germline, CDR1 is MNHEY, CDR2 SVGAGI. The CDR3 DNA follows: TGTGCCAGCAGCCAAGGTAATTCCCAGCATTTT. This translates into CASSQGNSQHF.

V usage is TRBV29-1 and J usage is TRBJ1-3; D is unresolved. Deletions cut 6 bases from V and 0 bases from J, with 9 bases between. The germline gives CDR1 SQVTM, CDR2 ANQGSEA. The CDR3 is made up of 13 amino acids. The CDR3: CSVRRYSGNTIYF. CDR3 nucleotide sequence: TGCAGCGTCAGACGGTACTCTGGAAACACCATATATTTT.

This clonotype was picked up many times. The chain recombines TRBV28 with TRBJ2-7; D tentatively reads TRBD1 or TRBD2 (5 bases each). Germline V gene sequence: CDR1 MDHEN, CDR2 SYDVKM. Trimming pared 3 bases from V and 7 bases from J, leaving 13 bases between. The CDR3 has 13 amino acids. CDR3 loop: CASSLPGPWEQYF. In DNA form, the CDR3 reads TGTGCCAGCAGTTTGCCGGGGCCATGGGAGCAGTACTTC.

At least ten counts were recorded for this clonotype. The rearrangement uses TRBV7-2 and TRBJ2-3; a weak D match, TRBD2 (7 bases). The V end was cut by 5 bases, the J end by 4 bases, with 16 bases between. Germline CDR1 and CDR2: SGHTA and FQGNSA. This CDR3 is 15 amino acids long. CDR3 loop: CASSPRWGGPDTQYF. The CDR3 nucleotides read TGTGCCAGCAGCCCTAGGTGGGGGGGCCCAGATACGCAGTATTTT.

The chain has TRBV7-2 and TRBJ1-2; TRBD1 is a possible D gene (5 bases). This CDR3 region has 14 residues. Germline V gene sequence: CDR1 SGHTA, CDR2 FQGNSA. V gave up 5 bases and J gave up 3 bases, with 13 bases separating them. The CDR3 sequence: CASSLRGVYYGYTF. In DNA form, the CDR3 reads TGTGCCAGCAGCCTCCGGGGGGTCTACTATGGCTACACCTTC.

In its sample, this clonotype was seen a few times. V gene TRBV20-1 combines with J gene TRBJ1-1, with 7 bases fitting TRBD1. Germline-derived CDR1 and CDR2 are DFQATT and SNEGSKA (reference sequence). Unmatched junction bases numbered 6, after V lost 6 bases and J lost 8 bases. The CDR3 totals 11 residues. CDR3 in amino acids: CSALKDREAFF. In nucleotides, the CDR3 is TGCAGTGCGCTGAAGGACAGGGAAGCTTTCTTT.

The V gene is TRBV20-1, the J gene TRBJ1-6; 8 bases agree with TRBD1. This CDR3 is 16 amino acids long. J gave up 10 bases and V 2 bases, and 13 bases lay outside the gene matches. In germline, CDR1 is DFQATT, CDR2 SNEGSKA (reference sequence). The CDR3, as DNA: TGCAGTGCTAGACCTCCATTAATCGCAGGGGGCTCACCCCTCCACTTT. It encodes CSARPPLIAGGSPLHF.

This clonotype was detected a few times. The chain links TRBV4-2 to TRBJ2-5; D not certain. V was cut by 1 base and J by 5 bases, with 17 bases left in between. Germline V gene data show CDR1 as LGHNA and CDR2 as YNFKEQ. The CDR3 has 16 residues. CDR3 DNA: TGTGCCAGCAGCCAAGCTCATGGTAGTTGGGATGAGACCCAGTACTTC. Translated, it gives CASSQAHGSWDETQYF.

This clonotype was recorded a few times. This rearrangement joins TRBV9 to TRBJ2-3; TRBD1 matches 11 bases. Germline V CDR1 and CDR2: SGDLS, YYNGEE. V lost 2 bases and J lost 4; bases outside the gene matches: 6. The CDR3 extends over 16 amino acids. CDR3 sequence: CASSVLGQGGPDTQYF. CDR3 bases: TGTGCCAGCAGCGTGCTGGGACAGGGGGGCCCAGATACGCAGTATTTT. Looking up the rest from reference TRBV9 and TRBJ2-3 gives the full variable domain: DSGVTQTPKHLITATGQRVTLRCSPRSGDLSVYWYQQSLDQGLQFLIQYYNGEERAKGNILERFSAQQFPDLHSELNLSSLELGDSALYFCASSVLGQGGPDTQYFGPGTRLTVL.

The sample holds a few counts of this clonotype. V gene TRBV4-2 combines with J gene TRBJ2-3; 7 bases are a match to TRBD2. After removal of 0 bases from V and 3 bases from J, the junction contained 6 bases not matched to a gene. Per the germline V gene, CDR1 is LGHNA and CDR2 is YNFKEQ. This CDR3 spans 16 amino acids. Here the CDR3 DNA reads TGTGCCAGCAGCCAAGAGGAGCGGGGAGAGACAGATACGCAGTATTTT. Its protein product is CASSQEERGETDTQYF.

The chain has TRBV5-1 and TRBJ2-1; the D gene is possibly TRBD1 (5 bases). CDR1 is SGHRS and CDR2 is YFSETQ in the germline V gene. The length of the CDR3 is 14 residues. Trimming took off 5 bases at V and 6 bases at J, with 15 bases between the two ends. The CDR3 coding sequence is TGCGCCAGCAGAGTTGGTCAGGGAAGCAATGAGCAGTTCTTC. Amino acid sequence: CASRVGQGSNEQFF.

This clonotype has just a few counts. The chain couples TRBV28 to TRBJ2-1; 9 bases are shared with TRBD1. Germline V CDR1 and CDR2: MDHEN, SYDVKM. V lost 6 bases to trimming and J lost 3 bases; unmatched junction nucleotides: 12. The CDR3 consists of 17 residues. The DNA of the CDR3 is TGTGCCAGCAGGATGAACCCGGGACAGGGAAACTACAATGAGCAGTTCTTC. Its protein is CASRMNPGQGNYNEQFF.

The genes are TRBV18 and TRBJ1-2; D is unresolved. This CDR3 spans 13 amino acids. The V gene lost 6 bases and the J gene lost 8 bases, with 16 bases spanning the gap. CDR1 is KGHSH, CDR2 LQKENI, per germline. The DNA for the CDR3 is TGTGCCAGCTCCCCCGACCCAGTGGGGGGCTACACCTTC. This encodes CASSPDPVGGYTF.

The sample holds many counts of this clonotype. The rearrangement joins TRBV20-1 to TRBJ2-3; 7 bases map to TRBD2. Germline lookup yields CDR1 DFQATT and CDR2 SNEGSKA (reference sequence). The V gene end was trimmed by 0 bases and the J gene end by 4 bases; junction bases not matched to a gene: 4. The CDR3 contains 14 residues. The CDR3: CSARDSGGADTQYF. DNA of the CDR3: TGCAGTGCTAGAGATTCGGGGGGTGCAGATACGCAGTATTTT.

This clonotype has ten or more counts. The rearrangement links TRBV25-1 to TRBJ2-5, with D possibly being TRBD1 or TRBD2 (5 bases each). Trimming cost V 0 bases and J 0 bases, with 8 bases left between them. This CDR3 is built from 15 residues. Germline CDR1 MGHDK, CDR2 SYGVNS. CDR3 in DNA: TGTGCCAGCAGTGAATATTTGGGGGACCAAGAGACCCAGTACTTC. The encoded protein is CASSEYLGDQETQYF.

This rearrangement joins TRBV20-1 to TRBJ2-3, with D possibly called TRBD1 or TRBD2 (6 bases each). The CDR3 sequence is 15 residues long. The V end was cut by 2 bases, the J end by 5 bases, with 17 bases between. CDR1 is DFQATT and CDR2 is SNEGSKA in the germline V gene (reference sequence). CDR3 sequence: CSARRRDNHGDTQYF. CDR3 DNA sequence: TGCAGTGCTAGAAGGAGGGACAATCATGGAGATACGCAGTATTTT.

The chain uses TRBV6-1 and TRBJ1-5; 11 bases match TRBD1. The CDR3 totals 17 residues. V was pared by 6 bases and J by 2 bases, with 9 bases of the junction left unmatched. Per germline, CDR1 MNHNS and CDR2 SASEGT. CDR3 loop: CASRLFGDRGGNQPQHF. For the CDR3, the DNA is TGTGCCAGCAGGCTATTCGGGGACAGGGGGGGCAATCAGCCCCAGCATTTT.

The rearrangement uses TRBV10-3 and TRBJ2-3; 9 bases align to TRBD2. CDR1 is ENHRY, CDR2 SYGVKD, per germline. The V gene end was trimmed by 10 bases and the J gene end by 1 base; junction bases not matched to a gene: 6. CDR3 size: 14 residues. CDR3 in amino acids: CATNSGSRTDTQYF. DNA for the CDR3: TGTGCCACCAATAGCGGGAGTCGCACAGATACGCAGTATTTT.